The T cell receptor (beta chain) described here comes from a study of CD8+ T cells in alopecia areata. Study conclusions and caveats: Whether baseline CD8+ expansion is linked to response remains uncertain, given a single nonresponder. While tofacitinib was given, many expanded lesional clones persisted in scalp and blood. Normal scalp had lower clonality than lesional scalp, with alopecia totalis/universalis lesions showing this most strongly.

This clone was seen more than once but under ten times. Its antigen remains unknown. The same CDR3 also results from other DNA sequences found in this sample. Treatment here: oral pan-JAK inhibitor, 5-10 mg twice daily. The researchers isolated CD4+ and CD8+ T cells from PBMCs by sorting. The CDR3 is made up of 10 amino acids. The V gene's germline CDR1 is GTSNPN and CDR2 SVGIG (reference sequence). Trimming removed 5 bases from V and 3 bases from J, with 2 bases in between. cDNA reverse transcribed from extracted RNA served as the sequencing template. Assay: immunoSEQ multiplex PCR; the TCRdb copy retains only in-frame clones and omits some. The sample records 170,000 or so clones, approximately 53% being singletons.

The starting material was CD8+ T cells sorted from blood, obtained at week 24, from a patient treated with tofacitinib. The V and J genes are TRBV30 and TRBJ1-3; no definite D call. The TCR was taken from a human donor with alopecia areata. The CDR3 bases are TGTGCCTGGGGTGGAAACACCATATATTTT. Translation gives CAWGGNTIYF.